These 14 T cell receptor beta chains came from one sample sequenced in a study of blood T cell repertoires in COVID-19. The protocol was immunoSEQ multiplex PCR, while the TCRdb copy is restricted to in-frame clones and leaves out a portion. Of 50,000 to 55,000 clones listed, over 75% are singletons. Source material: peripheral blood. The receptors here all came from an elderly man with COVID-19, enrolled during active disease.

The V gene is TRBV7-2, the J gene TRBJ1-1; 9 bases are a match to TRBD1. The germline V gene encodes CDR1 SGHTA and CDR2 FQGNSA. V lost 5 bases to trimming and J lost 7 bases; unmatched junction nucleotides: 5. The CDR3 spans 13 residues. CDR3 residues: CASSPTGGGEAFF. The CDR3, as DNA: TGTGCCAGCAGCCCCACAGGGGGCGGTGAAGCTTTCTTT. Filled out from reference TRBV7-2 and TRBJ1-1, the complete variable domain reads GAGVSQSPSNKVTEKGKDVELRCDPISGHTALYWYRQSLGQGLEFLIYFQGNSAPDKSGLPSDRFSAERTGGSVSTLTIQRTQQEDSAVYLCASSPTGGGEAFFGQGTRLTVV.

The chain links TRBV18 to TRBJ2-1; possibly TRBD2 for D (7 bases). The CDR3 consists of 18 residues. Looked up from germline, CDR1 is KGHSH and CDR2 is LQKENI. Deletions cut 6 bases from V and 5 bases from J, with 26 bases between. CDR3 bases: TGTGCCAGCTCCCAAGTTATGCCTAGCGGAGGGGGTAACAATGAGCAGTTCTTC. Translating gives CASSQVMPSGGGNNEQFF.

This clone was counted between two and nine times. The chain links TRBV11-2 to TRBJ1-6; 8 nucleotides match TRBD1. V dropped 2 bases and J dropped 8; count of bases not matched to a gene: 2. The length of the CDR3 is 14 residues. Germline CDR1 is SGHAT and CDR2 is FQNNGV. The DNA for the CDR3 is TGTGCCAGCAGCTTACTGACAGGGGATTCACCCCTCCACTTT. Encoded protein: CASSLLTGDSPLHF.

V and J are TRBV7-7 and TRBJ2-5, with TRBD1 matching over 9 bases. The CDR3 consists of 15 residues. Trimming cost V 4 bases and J 4 bases; bases outside gene matches: 7. The germline V gene has CDR1 SSHAT and CDR2 FNYEAQ (reference sequence). The CDR3 loop is CASSSLGQGGETQYF. CDR3 DNA sequence: TGTGCCAGCAGCTCCCTGGGACAGGGCGGAGAGACCCAGTACTTC.

The chain employs TRBV7-9 and TRBJ2-1; 7 nucleotides line up with TRBD2. Germline CDR1 SEHNR, CDR2 FQNEAQ (reference sequence). V lost 0 bases and J lost 3; bases outside the gene matches: 2. The CDR3 runs 15 residues. This chain's CDR3 is CASSLAGEGYNEQFF. The CDR3 region has the DNA TGTGCCAGCAGCTTAGCAGGGGAGGGCTACAATGAGCAGTTCTTC.

The V call is TRBV5-1, the J call TRBJ2-3; 8 bases match TRBD1. The CDR3 loop spans 16 amino acids. V lost 0 bases, J lost 4 bases, and 7 bases stayed unmatched. Germline V gene sequence: CDR1 SGHRS, CDR2 YFSETQ. CDR3 DNA: TGCGCCAGCAGCTTGGACGGACAGGGTGTACCAGATACGCAGTATTTT. As protein: CASSLDGQGVPDTQYF. Together with reference TRBV5-1 and TRBJ2-3, the CDR3 gives the full variable domain: KAGVTQTPRYLIKTRGQQVTLSCSPISGHRSVSWYQQTPGQGLQFLFEYFSETQRNKGNFPGRFSGRQFSNSRSEMNVSTLELGDSALYLCASSLDGQGVPDTQYFGPGTRLTVL.

The V and J genes are TRBV10-2 and TRBJ1-2; no clear D gene. CDR1 WSHSY and CDR2 SAAADI come from the germline V gene. V was shortened by 3 bases and J by 4 bases, with 3 bases between the two germline ends. The CDR3 contains 11 residues. The CDR3 coding sequence is TGCGCCAGCAGTGATAGCTATGGCTACACCTTC. Translated: CASSDSYGYTF.

This rearrangement joins TRBV3-1 (or the pseudogene TRBV3-2) to TRBJ2-2; D is ambiguous. Trimming pared 1 base from V and 2 bases from J, leaving 8 bases between. Germline V gene lookup returns CDR1 LGHDT and CDR2 YNNKEL (reference sequence). This CDR3 is 15 amino acids long. The CDR3 bases are TGTGCCAGCAGCCAAGCCAGCGTAAACACCGGGGAGCTGTTTTTT. Encoded protein: CASSQASVNTGELFF.

The chain couples TRBV27 to TRBJ2-3, with 14 positions matching TRBD2. V shed 3 bases, J shed 6 bases, and the junction held 5 bases outside the gene matches. This CDR3 comprises 16 residues. CDR1 and CDR2 from the germline V gene are MNHEY and SMNVEV (reference sequence). In DNA form, the CDR3 reads TGTGCCAGCAGTTTCTTCCGGACTAGCGGGGGGGATACGCAGTATTTT. As protein: CASSFFRTSGGDTQYF.

This chain joins TRBV30 and TRBJ2-4; weak D call: TRBD2 (5 bases). Germline-derived CDR1 and CDR2 are GTSNPN and SVGIG (reference sequence). There are 13 residues in the CDR3. The V gene lost 5 bases and the J gene lost 0 bases, with 8 bases spanning the gap. The chain's CDR3 is CAWGGLAKNIQYF. The CDR3 region has the DNA TGTGCCTGGGGCGGACTAGCCAAAAACATTCAGTACTTC.

The chain links TRBV7-9 to TRBJ2-5; TRBD1 matches at 7 bases. Germline V lookup: CDR1 SEHNR, CDR2 FQNEAQ (reference sequence). J lost 7 bases, V lost 5 bases, and 10 bases had no gene match. CDR3 length: 14 residues. The CDR3 DNA follows: TGTGCCAGCAGCGGGGGACAGCCTCTGGGGACCCAGTACTTC. Translating gives CASSGGQPLGTQYF.

The chain couples TRBV24-1 to TRBJ1-1; 8 bases fit TRBD1. From germline, CDR1 is KGHDR and CDR2 SFDVKD. V was pared by 4 bases and J by 2 bases, with 5 bases of the junction left unmatched. The CDR3 sequence is 15 residues long. The CDR3 DNA sequence: TGTGCCACCAGTGACTCCGGGACAGGTAACACTGAAGCTTTCTTT. Residues: CATSDSGTGNTEAFF.

The V call is TRBV28, the J call TRBJ1-5; 7 bases map to TRBD1. From germline, CDR1 is MDHEN and CDR2 SYDVKM. This CDR3 has 16 amino acids. V shed 2 bases and J 0 bases; nucleotides not matched to a gene: 4. The CDR3 DNA is TGTGCCAGCAGTTTAAGACAGGGCTTTAGCAATCAGCCCCAGCATTTT. Translated, it gives CASSLRQGFSNQPQHF.

J is TRBJ2-1 and V is TRBV9; 11 bases are shared with TRBD2. Unmatched junction bases numbered 7, after V lost 4 bases and J lost 4 bases. CDR3 size: 16 residues. The V gene's germline CDR1 is SGDLS and CDR2 YYNGEE. Here the CDR3 DNA reads TGTGCCAGCAGCCCCTTAGCGGGGGGGACGTACAATGAGCAGTTCTTC. Translating gives CASSPLAGGTYNEQFF.